Below are 32 T cell receptor beta chains sequenced from a single sample in a study of breast tumors, draining lymph nodes, adjacent tissues (dated by TCRdb to the mid-2010s). The axillary draining lymph nodes of breast cancer patients were the source of the lymph node samples. The library came from multiplex PCR. The instrument was an Illumina HiSeq 2000. Using fastp trimming at Q25 and MiXCR clonotype assembly, TCRdb reanalyzed the public sequencing data and kept in-frame beta chains. Rows with one shared CDR3 protein collapse into an entry with the most common genes and DNA. A total of tens of thousands of distinct CDR3 sequences appear in this sample, approximately 30% of them only once. The ten largest clones represent roughly 7.3% of the sample. The sequencing sample was made of axillary lymph node tissue. The receptors come from a female donor with breast cancer. Some clones in this sample may be carry-over from other donors' samples.

This clonotype was counted at least ten times. The V call is TRBV6-5, the J call TRBJ2-1, with 9 bases lining up with TRBD2. The CDR3 has 15 residues. The germline V gene encodes CDR1 MNHEY and CDR2 SVGAGI. The ends lost 4 bases at V and 2 bases at J; junction bases unmatched: 3. This CDR3 reads CASSWREGPYNEQFF. The CDR3 nucleotides are TGTGCCAGCAGTTGGCGGGAGGGGCCCTACAATGAGCAGTTCTTC.

This CDR3 is CASSLVPGNTDTQYF. The CDR3 DNA reads TGTGCCAGCAGCTTAGTTCCCGGAAACACAGATACGCAGTATTTT. This rearrangement joins TRBV7-2 to TRBJ2-3; D remains unclear. The CDR3 length is 15 residues. V was cut by 1 base and J by 2 bases, with 10 bases left in between. Germline CDR1 and CDR2: SGHTA and FQGNSA. Drawing the rest from reference TRBV7-2 and TRBJ2-3, the complete variable domain is GAGVSQSPSNKVTEKGKDVELRCDPISGHTALYWYRQSLGQGLEFLIYFQGNSAPDKSGLPSDRFSAERTGGSVSTLTIQRTQQEDSAVYLCASSLVPGNTDTQYFGPGTRLTVL.

This clonotype was observed at least ten times. V and J are TRBV30 and TRBJ2-1; 11 bases fit TRBD2. J gave up 3 bases and V 2 bases, and 3 bases lay outside the gene matches. This CDR3 region has 15 residues. Germline V gives CDR1 GTSNPN, CDR2 SVGIG (reference sequence). CDR3 sequence: CAWSLGTSGYNEQFF. The CDR3 nucleotides are TGTGCCTGGAGTCTGGGGACTAGCGGCTACAATGAGCAGTTCTTC.

A remark on this clonotype: Given the absence of the conserved phenylalanine or tryptophan at the CDR3 end, a read error is likely. The CDR3 sequence: CASSPDRVPSGNTIYC. CDR3 nucleotides: TGTGCCAGCAGCCCTGACAGGGTGCCCTCTGGAAACACCATATATTGC. The rearrangement links TRBV7-2 to TRBJ1-3; TRBD1 matches 7 bases. The V segment lost 5 bases and the J segment 0 bases; nucleotides outside the gene matches: 7. CDR3 length: 16 amino acids. Germline V CDR1 and CDR2: SGHTA, FQGNSA.

This clonotype came up many times. The J gene is TRBJ2-5, the V gene TRBV7-3; D might be TRBD2 (6 bases). The length of the CDR3 is 13 residues. Germline CDR1 reads SGHTA; CDR2 reads FQGTGA. V was cut by 3 bases and J by 2 bases, with 7 bases left in between. The CDR3 DNA reads TGTGCCAGCAGCTTTAGCGGTCAAGAGACCCAGTACTTC. Protein: CASSFSGQETQYF.

The table lists this clonotype with many counts. The genes are TRBV12-3 or TRBV12-4 and TRBJ2-5; perhaps D is TRBD1 or TRBD2 (6 bases each). The CDR3 extends over 16 amino acids. Trimming removed 0 bases at V and 7 bases at J, with 18 bases between. For the CDR3, the DNA is TGTGCCAGCAGTTTAGCGACGGCAGGGGCCGGGGGGACCCAGTACTTC. Protein sequence: CASSLATAGAGGTQYF.

Ten or more counts support this clonotype. The chain carries TRBV7-8 and TRBJ2-3; D call uncertain. Germline CDR1 and CDR2: SGHVS and FQNEAQ. This CDR3 has 12 residues. Between the trimmed V and J ends, which lost 2 bases and 6 bases, there was a span of 6 bases. The CDR3 nucleotides read TGTGCCAGCAGCTTATTAGTTGATACGCAGTATTTT. This encodes CASSLLVDTQYF.

This clonotype has at least ten counts. This chain joins TRBV12-3 or TRBV12-4 and TRBJ2-2; D gene uncertain. Trimming stripped 3 bases from V and 2 bases from J, with 7 bases between. The CDR3 sequence is 14 residues long. As DNA, the CDR3 is TGTGCCAGCAGTTTCGACATAAACACCGGGGAGCTGTTTTTT. Encoded protein: CASSFDINTGELFF.

This clonotype was seen repeatedly, ten times or more. The chain joins TRBV5-1 to TRBJ2-7, with D perhaps matching TRBD1 (5 bases). The CDR3 sequence is 15 residues long. CDR1 and CDR2 from the germline V gene are SGHRS and YFSETQ. Trimming shortened V by 0 bases and J by 5 bases, and 15 bases separated the two germline ends. The CDR3 coding sequence is TGCGCCAGCAGCTTGGGTGGGCAGGGCCGGGACGAGCAGTACTTC. As protein: CASSLGGQGRDEQYF.

In the case of this clonotype: A junction boundary mismatches the germline segment, possibly from a read error. This chain joins TRBV2 and TRBJ1-2; the D is unclear. Germline CDR1 and CDR2: SNHLY and FYNNEI. CDR3 size: 13 residues. This CDR3 is CASRGSANCGYTF. CDR3 nucleotides: TGTGCCAGCAGGGGATCCGCTAACTGTGGCTACACCTTC.

This clonotype came up many times. The chain joins TRBV12-3 or TRBV12-4 to TRBJ1-2; D is uncertain. The CDR3 runs 12 residues. V gave up 1 base and J gave up 5 bases, with 5 bases separating them. The CDR3 DNA is TGTGCCAGCAGTTTAGACAGTTATGGCTACACCTTC. This translates into CASSLDSYGYTF.

This clonotype was seen at least ten times. The chain couples TRBV9 to TRBJ2-7; 7 bases map to TRBD1. The trim removed 0 bases at V and 7 bases at J, leaving 7 bases unmatched. Germline V gene lookup returns CDR1 SGDLS and CDR2 YYNGEE. The CDR3 is 14 amino acids. The CDR3 here is CASSVGATGYEQYF. The DNA of the CDR3 is TGTGCCAGCAGCGTAGGTGCGACAGGGTATGAGCAGTACTTC.

This clonotype showed up many times. This chain joins TRBV7-2 and TRBJ2-7; 7 bases fit TRBD2. The CDR3 length is 17 residues. Germline V gene lookup returns CDR1 SGHTA and CDR2 FQGNSA. Trimming took 1 base from V and 2 from J; bases not matched to a gene: 11. This CDR3 reads CASSLVFLRESPYEQYF. The CDR3 DNA follows: TGTGCCAGCAGCTTAGTTTTTTTGCGGGAGTCCCCCTACGAGCAGTACTTC.

This clonotype was seen many times. A clone one base away is much larger, so this may be a read error. V gene TRBV5-1 combines with J gene TRBJ1-5; D is possibly TRBD1 (5 bases). The CDR3 loop spans 14 amino acids. The germline CDR1 and CDR2 sequences are SGHRS and YFSETQ. The CDR3 region is CASSGGVGDHPQHF. DNA for the CDR3: TGCGCCAGCAGCGGGGGGGTTGGTGATCACCCCCAGCATTTT.

The chain combines TRBV10-3 with TRBJ2-5; TRBD2 is a possible D gene (6 bases). CDR1 ENHRY and CDR2 SYGVKD come from the germline V gene. The V end was cut by 4 bases, the J end by 2 bases, with 8 bases between. CDR3 length: 13 amino acids. The CDR3 DNA reads as TGTGCCATCAGTGTTCGGGAGCAAGAGACCCAGTACTTC. Encoded protein: CAISVREQETQYF.

In its sample, this clonotype was seen many times. A much larger clone lies one base from this, so it may be a read error. This sequence joins TRBV20-1 and TRBJ1-3; 8 nucleotides align to TRBD1. CDR3 length: 12 amino acids. The germline V gene has CDR1 DFQATT and CDR2 SNEGSKA (reference sequence). The CDR3 reads CSAGTGGNTTYF. The CDR3 region has the DNA TGCAGTGCAGGGACAGGTGGAAACACCACATATTTT.

Notes on this clonotype: A much larger clone differs from this one at a single base, so this may be a read error. This chain connects TRBV7-9 to TRBJ2-1; the D gene could be TRBD1 or TRBD2 (5 bases each). The CDR3 totals 14 residues. Per germline, CDR1 SEHNR and CDR2 FQNEAQ (reference sequence). DNA for the CDR3: TGTGCCAGCGGCTTACACCAGGGAGCTTCTGAGCAGTTCTTC. The encoded protein is CASGLHQGASEQFF.

This clonotype appeared many times. The chain recombines TRBV7-9 with TRBJ2-1; 13 nucleotides line up with TRBD2. The germline V gene encodes CDR1 SEHNR and CDR2 FQNEAQ (reference sequence). Trimming took 5 bases from V and 3 from J; bases not matched to a gene: 13. This CDR3 has 19 residues. The CDR3 region has the DNA TGTGCCAGCAGCCAACGGACTAGCGGGAGCGGAAGAAGCTACAATGAGCAGTTCTTC. Encoded protein: CASSQRTSGSGRSYNEQFF.

The sample holds many counts of this clonotype. V usage is TRBV9 and J usage is TRBJ2-5; 8 nucleotides line up with TRBD2. CDR1 and CDR2 from the germline V gene are SGDLS and YYNGEE. Trimming removed 3 bases from V and 5 bases from J; junction bases left unmatched: 9. The CDR3 totals 15 residues. The CDR3 loop is CASSADSGTRETQYF. Here the CDR3 DNA reads TGTGCCAGCAGCGCGGATAGCGGGACCAGGGAGACCCAGTACTTC.

This clonotype was seen many times. Possible read error: a much larger clone is one base away. DNA for the CDR3: TGTGCCAGCAGCGTCGCCGGGACATCTGGAAACACCACATATTTT. Its protein product is CASSVAGTSGNTTYF. The chain is built from TRBV9 and TRBJ1-3; tentative D call: TRBD1 (6 bases). CDR3 size: 15 residues. Germline assignment: CDR1 SGDLS and CDR2 YYNGEE.

This clonotype appeared many times. This chain connects TRBV5-4 to TRBJ2-7, with 7 positions matching TRBD1. Trimming cost V 5 bases and J 2 bases; bases outside gene matches: 7. There are 14 residues in the CDR3. CDR1 and CDR2 from the germline V gene are SGHNT and YYREEE (reference sequence). In DNA, the CDR3 is TGTGCCAGCAGTACGACAGGGCGGACCTACGAGCAGTACTTC. The encoded protein is CASSTTGRTYEQYF. The complete variable domain, with remaining parts taken from reference TRBV5-4 and TRBJ2-7, reads ETGVTQSPTHLIKTRGQQVTLRCSSQSGHNTVSWYQQALGQGPQFIFQYYREEENGRGNFPPRFSGLQFPNYSSELNVNALELDDSALYLCASSTTGRTYEQYFGPGTRLTVT.

This clonotype has at least ten counts. The chain links TRBV9 to TRBJ2-1, with 9 bases fitting TRBD2. J gave up 7 bases and V 0 bases, and 11 bases lay outside the gene matches. The CDR3 sequence is 17 residues long. The germline CDR1 and CDR2 sequences are SGDLS and YYNGEE. In DNA, the CDR3 is TGTGCCAGCAGCGTAGGACTAGCGGTCCGGGGATGGAATGAGCAGTTCTTC. This encodes CASSVGLAVRGWNEQFF. The variable domain in full, completed from reference TRBV9 and TRBJ2-1, reads DSGVTQTPKHLITATGQRVTLRCSPRSGDLSVYWYQQSLDQGLQFLIQYYNGEERAKGNILERFSAQQFPDLHSELNLSSLELGDSALYFCASSVGLAVRGWNEQFFGPGTRLTVL.

Concerning this clonotype: A much larger clone lies a single base off, so this may be a read error. The chain is built from TRBV29-1 and TRBJ1-1, with D possibly being TRBD1 (5 bases). Germline-derived CDR1 and CDR2 are SQVTM and ANQGSEA. V was trimmed by 4 bases and J by 9 bases, leaving 15 bases between them. The CDR3 is 12 amino acids. CDR3: CSVGAAGQQAFF. CDR3 coding DNA: TGCAGCGTTGGAGCGGCGGGGCAACAAGCTTTCTTT.

This clonotype showed up many times. V gene TRBV30 combines with J gene TRBJ1-2; 9 nucleotides match TRBD1. V trimming: 6 bases; J trimming: 7 bases; junction bases outside the gene matches: 9. Germline CDR1 reads GTSNPN; CDR2 reads SVGIG (reference sequence). The CDR3 sequence is 13 residues long. CDR3 protein: CACRDRDRGGYTF. CDR3 DNA sequence: TGTGCCTGCAGGGACAGGGATAGAGGTGGCTACACCTTC.

This clonotype was counted many times. This chain connects TRBV6-6 to TRBJ2-3; 11 nucleotides align to TRBD2. Germline loops: CDR1 MNHNY, CDR2 SVGAGI (reference sequence). J gave up 6 bases and V 6 bases, and 14 bases lay outside the gene matches. This CDR3 comprises 17 residues. For the CDR3, the DNA is TGTGCCAGCAGGGCGCCCGTAGCGGGAGGGCAAACTGATACGCAGTATTTT. Amino acid sequence: CASRAPVAGGQTDTQYF.

At least ten counts were recorded for this clonotype. The genes are TRBV29-1 and TRBJ2-5; D is unresolved. The CDR3 totals 14 residues. The V gene's germline CDR1 is SQVTM and CDR2 ANQGSEA. V was trimmed by 5 bases and J by 1 base, leaving 14 bases between them. The CDR3 nucleotides are TGCAGCGTTCGAGCGCGAGTAAGCCAAGAGACCCAGTACTTC. It translates to CSVRARVSQETQYF.

Comment on this clonotype: Because the CDR3 is missing its conserved closing phenylalanine or tryptophan, this is likely a read error. The genes are TRBV4-3 and TRBJ1-2, with D unresolved. Per germline, CDR1 LGHNA and CDR2 YSLEER. The CDR3 contains 13 residues. Trimming left V 0 bases short and J 7 bases short, with 9 bases between. The CDR3 loop is CASSQESGFGYTL. The CDR3, as DNA: TGCGCCAGCAGCCAAGAGTCGGGGTTTGGCTACACCCTC.

This clonotype was detected ten times or more. The CDR3 region has the DNA TGCAGTGCTGAAGAGGCGGGATTGTCGTACGAGCAGTACTTC. This translates into CSAEEAGLSYEQYF. The chain links TRBV20-1 to TRBJ2-7; D possibly corresponds to TRBD2 (6 bases). V dropped 5 bases and J dropped 4 bases, with 18 bases sitting between them. The CDR3 covers 14 residues. Germline V lookup: CDR1 DFQATT, CDR2 SNEGSKA (reference sequence).

This clonotype was detected ten times or more. V gene TRBV19 combines with J gene TRBJ2-1, with 7 bases matching TRBD1. Germline V gives CDR1 LNHDA, CDR2 SQIVND (reference sequence). The CDR3 is 14 residues long. V lost 3 bases to trimming and J lost 3 bases; unmatched junction nucleotides: 2. The CDR3: CASSMGTVYNEQFF. The CDR3 DNA is TGTGCCAGTAGTATGGGGACAGTCTACAATGAGCAGTTCTTC.

In this sample, this clonotype turned up many times. The chain links TRBV10-3 to TRBJ2-1; 7 nucleotides line up with TRBD2. V gave up 2 bases and J gave up 8 bases; unmatched junction bases: 12. Per the germline V gene, CDR1 is ENHRY and CDR2 is SYGVKD. This CDR3 contains 16 residues. The CDR3 reads CAISEPARGGSDEQFF. CDR3 sequence (DNA): TGTGCCATCAGTGAGCCGGCTAGGGGCGGGAGTGATGAGCAGTTCTTC.

As regards this clonotype: At one end, the junction sequence differs from germline, possibly due to a read error. V usage is TRBV2 and J usage is TRBJ1-4; D is uncertain. The CDR3 totals 16 residues. Germline V CDR1 and CDR2: SNHLY, FYNNEI. CDR3 region: CASSPPTITANEELFF. The CDR3 DNA sequence: TGTGCCAGCAGCCCACCGACGATTACAGCTAATGAAGAACTGTTTTTT.

This clonotype was seen at least ten times. This sequence joins TRBV11-2 and TRBJ2-2; D is unclear. Deletions cut 5 bases from V and 5 bases from J, with 15 bases between. This CDR3 has 15 amino acids. Germline lookup yields CDR1 SGHAT and CDR2 FQNNGV. This CDR3 is CASSPGRVETGELFF. CDR3 sequence (DNA): TGTGCCAGCAGCCCCGGCCGGGTGGAAACCGGGGAGCTGTTTTTT.